The entry below describes one T cell receptor (beta chain). Its target is not known. Sample-barcoded 5' priming and a J-beta primer mix drove a second PCR of about 6 to 12 cycles. TCRdb itself ran the 5' RACE reads through MiXCR, one entry per CDR3 protein. The repertoire includes hundreds of thousands of distinct CDR3 sequences, 20% to 30% of them detected once, and roughly 9% sits in the top ten. This sample is part of a study of blood T cells in healthy people across ages. Whole-study findings and limits: Relative to aged donors, long-lived donors carried more naive CD4+ cells and displayed higher diversity.

The CDR3 contains 15 residues. The V end was cut by 0 bases, the J end by 1 base, with 9 bases between. CDR1 and CDR2 (germline): SEHNR, FQNEAQ (reference sequence). The sample was also linked to a second study, of T cells of mothers and their children. That paper states: Donation was provided by three healthy Caucasian mothers along with their six children. Slightly higher overlap, not significant, was seen in related mother-child pairs than in unrelated pairs.

Specimen: blood. The receptor was derived from a boy younger than 18 in good health. The genes are TRBV7-9 and TRBJ1-1; D unresolved. In DNA form, the CDR3 reads TGTGCCAGCAGCTTAGCGGAAAGGTCGAACACTGAAGCTTTCTTT. Its protein product is CASSLAERSNTEAFF.